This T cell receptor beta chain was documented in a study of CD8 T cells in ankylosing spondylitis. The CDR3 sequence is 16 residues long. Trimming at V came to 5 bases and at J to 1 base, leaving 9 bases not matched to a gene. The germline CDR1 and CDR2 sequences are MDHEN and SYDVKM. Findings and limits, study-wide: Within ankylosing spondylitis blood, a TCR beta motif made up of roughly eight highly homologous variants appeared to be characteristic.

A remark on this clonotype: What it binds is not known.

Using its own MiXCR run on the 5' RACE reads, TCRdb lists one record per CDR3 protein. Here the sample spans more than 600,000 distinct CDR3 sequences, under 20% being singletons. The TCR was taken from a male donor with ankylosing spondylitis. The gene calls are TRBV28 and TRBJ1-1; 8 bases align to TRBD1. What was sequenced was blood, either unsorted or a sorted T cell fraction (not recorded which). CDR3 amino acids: CASSPWTGRRNTEAFF. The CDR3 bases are TGTGCCAGCAGTCCGTGGACAGGGAGGAGGAACACTGAAGCTTTCTTT.